The sequence of this T cell receptor (beta chain) was determined in a study of shared clonotypes between healthy human individuals. Study-wide results and caveats: Sequencing depth was expected to influence donor clonotype sharing.

Per germline, CDR1 SGHNT and CDR2 YYREEE (reference sequence). The CDR3 extends over 15 amino acids. V lost 4 bases and J lost 3; bases outside the gene matches: 6. Clones were read by immunoSEQ multiplex PCR, and TCRdb kept only the in-frame ones, dropping some. The sample lists approximately 2.5 million clones, more than 90% occurring once. Healthy adults negative for HIV, lacking recent acute infections or vaccinations, served as donors. Each donor was a Caucasian adult residing in Nashville, Tennessee. As for this clone: The antigen remains undetermined.

This TCR came from a man aged 18 to 29 in good health. The gene calls are TRBV5-4 and TRBJ2-1; 8 positions agree with TRBD1. The sample was naive CD4+ T cells sorted from blood. Sample subset: CD45RA+ positively selected. The CDR3 here is CASSPGTGGYNEQFF. As DNA, the CDR3 is TGTGCCAGCAGCCCGGGGACAGGCGGCTACAATGAGCAGTTCTTC.